These 24 T cell receptor beta chains came from one sample sequenced in a study of cytomegalovirus exposure and HLA in healthy donors. PCR used 60 Vbeta primers and 13 Jbeta primers. Assay used: immunoSEQ multiplex PCR; TCRdb lists only in-frame clones, some missing. The table includes 130,000 to 150,000 clones, roughly 70% detected once. Input material: PBMCs. Every receptor here comes from a man younger than 35 in good health and CMV-seropositive.

The chain's CDR3 is CASSTQGSEAFF. The CDR3 nucleotides read TGTGCCAGCAGCACGCAGGGATCCGAAGCTTTCTTT. V is TRBV7-9 and J is TRBJ1-1; D perhaps matches TRBD1 (5 bases). V lost 5 bases, J lost 8 bases, and 12 bases lay in between. The germline V gene encodes CDR1 SEHNR and CDR2 FQNEAQ (reference sequence). This CDR3 has 12 residues.

There are a few counts of this clone. The chain couples TRBV4-2 to TRBJ2-7; 11 nucleotides line up with TRBD1. Trimming removed 0 bases from V and 2 bases from J; junction bases left unmatched: 3. CDR3 length equals 16 residues. Per the germline V gene, CDR1 is LGHNA and CDR2 is YNFKEQ. The DNA of the CDR3 is TGTGCCAGCAGCCAAGAATTGGGACAGGGGGCCTACGAGCAGTACTTC. Translated: CASSQELGQGAYEQYF.

The chain recombines TRBV15 with TRBJ1-4, with no clear D. V was shortened by 5 bases and J by 0 bases, with 10 bases between the two germline ends. The CDR3 covers 15 residues. The germline V gene encodes CDR1 LNHNV and CDR2 YYDKDF (reference sequence). The CDR3 protein is CATSGAGATNEKLFF. The CDR3 DNA reads as TGTGCCACCAGCGGAGCCGGAGCAACTAATGAAAAACTGTTTTTT.

This chain links TRBV4-2 with TRBJ1-1; 9 bases are shared with TRBD1. The CDR3 spans 17 residues. Germline V gene data show CDR1 as LGHNA and CDR2 as YNFKEQ. J lost 4 bases, V lost 0 bases, and 9 bases had no gene match. CDR3 bases: TGTGCCAGCAGCCAAGATCCCCCGGGACAGGGATTCACTGAAGCTTTCTTT. Amino acid sequence: CASSQDPPGQGFTEAFF.

This chain joins TRBV13 and TRBJ2-7, with TRBD2 matching 7 bases. J lost 1 base, V lost 4 bases, and 10 bases had no gene match. The CDR3 consists of 16 residues. Germline CDR1 reads PRHDT; CDR2 reads FYEKMQ (reference sequence). The CDR3 here is CASSSRGGGRSYEQYF. DNA for the CDR3: TGTGCCAGCAGCTCCCGCGGTGGCGGGAGATCCTACGAGCAGTACTTC.

The chain carries TRBV27 and TRBJ2-7; D possibly corresponds to TRBD1 (5 bases). The V end was cut by 5 bases, the J end by 0 bases, with 14 bases between. Looked up from germline, CDR1 is MNHEY and CDR2 is SMNVEV (reference sequence). CDR3 size: 15 residues. The CDR3 spells CASSPDRYYSYEQYF. The DNA of the CDR3 is TGTGCCAGCAGTCCCGACAGATACTACTCCTACGAGCAGTACTTC.

This clone was detected only once. The chain combines TRBV7-9 with TRBJ2-1, with a possible D match to TRBD1 (6 bases). The CDR3 extends over 16 amino acids. Per the germline V gene, CDR1 is SEHNR and CDR2 is FQNEAQ (reference sequence). Between the trimmed V and J ends, which lost 4 bases and 0 bases, there was a span of 13 bases. CDR3 DNA sequence: TGTGCCAGCAGCTCGTGGACAGATAGCTCCTACAATGAGCAGTTCTTC. Its translation is CASSSWTDSSYNEQFF.

This chain uses TRBV18 with TRBJ2-5, with D possibly matching TRBD1 (5 bases). The ends were cut back, 6 bases at V and 1 base at J, with 9 bases in the middle. This CDR3 spans 13 amino acids. Per germline, CDR1 KGHSH and CDR2 LQKENI. The CDR3 bases are TGTGCCAGCTCCCTCCAGGGCCAAGAGACCCAGTACTTC. Translation gives CASSLQGQETQYF.

As DNA, the CDR3 is TGTGCCAGCAGTCTCCTTGGACAGAGCTCCTACGAGCAGTACTTC. It yields the protein CASSLLGQSSYEQYF. This sequence joins TRBV27 and TRBJ2-7, with D possibly TRBD1 on 6 matching bases. The CDR3 totals 15 residues. Trimming left V 5 bases short and J 0 bases short, with 14 bases between. The germline V gene encodes CDR1 MNHEY and CDR2 SMNVEV (reference sequence).

The V call is TRBV28, the J call TRBJ1-5; 11 bases map to TRBD1. Germline CDR1 reads MDHEN; CDR2 reads SYDVKM. V was pared by 4 bases and J by 5 bases, with 4 bases of the junction left unmatched. This CDR3 comprises 15 residues. CDR3 amino acids: CASSWTGGAHQPQHF. As DNA, the CDR3 is TGTGCCAGCAGTTGGACAGGGGGCGCGCATCAGCCCCAGCATTTT.

The V gene is TRBV27, the J gene TRBJ2-7; a possible D gene is TRBD1 (5 bases). Germline values: CDR1 MNHEY, CDR2 SMNVEV (reference sequence). V was trimmed by 0 bases and J by 0 bases, leaving 6 bases between them. The CDR3 has 14 amino acids. CDR3 sequence reads: CASSLSGDSYEQYF. The CDR3 DNA reads as TGTGCCAGCAGTTTATCAGGGGACTCCTACGAGCAGTACTTC.

The chain combines TRBV7-9 with TRBJ2-3, with 8 positions matching TRBD2. This CDR3 has 15 amino acids. The germline CDR1 and CDR2 sequences are SEHNR and FQNEAQ (reference sequence). V was clipped by 4 bases and J by 2 bases; unmatched bases: 5. In nucleotides, the CDR3 is TGTGCCAGCAGCTCGTTAGCGGGGTCCACAGATACGCAGTATTTT. Protein: CASSSLAGSTDTQYF.

This clone was observed a few times. J is TRBJ2-6 and V is TRBV27; possibly TRBD1 for D (6 bases). Looked up from germline, CDR1 is MNHEY and CDR2 is SMNVEV (reference sequence). The CDR3 length is 15 residues. V lost 4 bases and J 2 bases, leaving 9 bases between the germline ends. CDR3 sequence reads: CASSSQGPGANVLTF. CDR3 coding DNA: TGTGCCAGCAGTTCCCAGGGGCCTGGGGCCAACGTCCTGACTTTC.

The genes are TRBV19 and TRBJ2-3; TRBD2 matches 7 bases. From germline, CDR1 is LNHDA and CDR2 SQIVND (reference sequence). V lost 2 bases to trimming and J lost 3 bases; unmatched junction nucleotides: 8. This CDR3 has 16 residues. CDR3 protein: CASSIRAGVRTDTQYF. Written as DNA, the CDR3 is TGTGCCAGTAGTATAAGGGCGGGAGTCAGGACAGATACGCAGTATTTT.

Only a few counts were recorded for this clone. V gene TRBV27 combines with J gene TRBJ2-1; the D gene is possibly TRBD2 (5 bases). Looked up from germline, CDR1 is MNHEY and CDR2 is SMNVEV (reference sequence). CDR3 size: 13 residues. V shed 3 bases and J shed 8 bases, with 11 bases lying between them. The chain's CDR3 is CASSFGLRDEQFF. DNA of the CDR3: TGTGCCAGCAGTTTCGGCTTGAGGGATGAGCAGTTCTTC.

In DNA form, the CDR3 reads TGTGCCAGCTCACCAGCGGCAGGGTTGGGCAATCAGCCCCAGCATTTT. It codes for CASSPAAGLGNQPQHF. This sequence joins TRBV18 and TRBJ1-5; the D gene is possibly TRBD1 (5 bases). The germline V gene encodes CDR1 KGHSH and CDR2 LQKENI. With 2 bases removed from V and 2 bases from J, the gap between germline ends came to 13 bases. CDR3 size: 16 residues.

V usage is TRBV10-3 and J usage is TRBJ1-5; 9 nucleotides agree with TRBD1. This CDR3 spans 16 amino acids. J lost 4 bases, V lost 3 bases, and 7 bases had no gene match. Germline CDR1 reads ENHRY; CDR2 reads SYGVKD. As DNA, the CDR3 is TGTGCCATCAGTGAAAGCGGGACAGGGCGGAATCAGCCCCAGCATTTT. This codes for CAISESGTGRNQPQHF.

The V call is TRBV7-2, the J call TRBJ1-5; D not resolved. There are 15 residues in the CDR3. Germline lookup yields CDR1 SGHTA and CDR2 FQGNSA. The V end was cut by 5 bases, the J end by 0 bases, with 11 bases between. The CDR3 loop reads CASSPREGSNQPQHF. DNA of the CDR3: TGTGCCAGCAGCCCCCGAGAGGGTAGCAATCAGCCCCAGCATTTT.

The chain recombines TRBV2 with TRBJ2-2; 7 nucleotides line up with TRBD1. The CDR3 totals 14 residues. Germline CDR1 reads SNHLY; CDR2 reads FYNNEI. V was pared by 7 bases and J by 4 bases, with 6 bases of the junction left unmatched. The CDR3 loop reads CASMRQGVTGELFF. The CDR3 DNA reads as TGTGCCAGCATGCGACAGGGAGTCACCGGGGAGCTGTTTTTT.

The rearrangement links TRBV7-6 to TRBJ2-7, with 7 nucleotides matching TRBD1. The CDR3 is made up of 13 amino acids. The germline V gene encodes CDR1 SGHVS and CDR2 FNYEAQ. The V segment lost 3 bases and the J segment 4 bases; nucleotides outside the gene matches: 3. The CDR3 protein is CASSFGDSYEQYF. The CDR3 DNA is TGTGCCAGCAGCTTCGGGGACAGTTACGAGCAGTACTTC.

The gene calls are TRBV27 and TRBJ2-3, with TRBD2 identical over 7 bases. This CDR3 has 16 residues. Germline CDR1 reads MNHEY; CDR2 reads SMNVEV (reference sequence). The V and J ends lost 5 bases and 3 bases, in that order; junction bases with no gene match: 11. The CDR3 loop is CASSLSFGGFTDTQYF. The DNA of the CDR3 is TGTGCCAGCAGTCTAAGCTTCGGGGGGTTTACAGATACGCAGTATTTT.

V usage is TRBV27 and J usage is TRBJ2-1; no clear D. The CDR3 consists of 14 residues. The germline V gene encodes CDR1 MNHEY and CDR2 SMNVEV (reference sequence). V was clipped by 6 bases and J by 1 base, with 10 bases between them. The CDR3, as DNA: TGTGCCAGCAGCTCCCCTCGGTCCTACAATGAGCAGTTCTTC. This translates into CASSSPRSYNEQFF.

The chain carries TRBV4-1 and TRBJ1-2; 8 positions match TRBD1. Germline V gene lookup returns CDR1 MGHRA and CDR2 YSYEKL. V lost 4 bases, J lost 7 bases, and 8 bases stayed unmatched. The CDR3 sequence is 14 residues long. The CDR3 spells CASSPDREGFGYTF. CDR3 DNA: TGCGCCAGCAGCCCGGACAGGGAAGGTTTTGGCTACACCTTC.

The rearrangement links TRBV18 to TRBJ2-5; possible D gene TRBD1, 5 bases. The V gene lost 6 bases and the J gene lost 3 bases, with 11 bases spanning the gap. The CDR3 runs 13 residues. Germline V gene lookup returns CDR1 KGHSH and CDR2 LQKENI. The CDR3 spells CASSPAGKETQYF. CDR3 sequence (DNA): TGTGCCAGCTCCCCCGCAGGGAAAGAGACCCAGTACTTC.